This T cell receptor beta chain was sequenced during a study of T cells after yellow fever vaccination. Study results and limitations: Post-booster reappearance was seen for most primary-vaccination clones (around 96% CD4, around 90% CD8). Clonotypes appearing in both CD4 and CD8 compartments existed, and their share was small.

TCRdb redid the calling of the 5' RACE reads with MiXCR, one entry per CDR3 protein. Among 400,000 or so distinct CDR3 sequences listed, 11% were seen once. The CDR3 is 13 amino acids. Trimming stripped 1 base from V and 7 bases from J, with 8 bases between. Germline-derived CDR1 and CDR2 are SGHTA and FQGNSA. Comment on this clonotype: Antigen: not known.

The chain is built from TRBV7-2 and TRBJ2-1, with D uncertain. This clonotype originated in a man aged 18 to 30 who received the YFV17D yellow fever vaccine. The sample consisted of PBMCs, taken on the day of the first yellow fever vaccination. CDR3 bases: TGTGCCAGCAGCTTAGGGCTCCTTAATGAGCAGTTCTTC. It specifies CASSLGLLNEQFF.